This T cell receptor (beta chain) was documented in a study of beta chain features in type 1 diabetes. Study details: Healthy donors and patients had similar age, gender and cell yields. Over all samples combined, about 99,000,000 sorted cells were examined.

To note about this clone: What it recognizes is unknown. Other DNA sequences in this specimen translate into the identical CDR3.

This CDR3 comprises 14 residues. The germline V gene encodes CDR1 SEHNR and CDR2 FQNEAQ (reference sequence). With 6 bases clipped from V and 7 bases from J, the junction kept 6 bases outside the gene matches. General study results and limits: Moderate but significant shortening of TCRB CDR3s was recorded in all four CD4+ subsets from Type 1 diabetes patients. Small HLA sub-analyses could not settle whether HLA shapes TCRB rearrangement.

The sequenced template was cDNA made from the entire isolated RNA. Assay: immunoSEQ multiplex PCR; the TCRdb copy retains only in-frame clones and omits some. The sample holds 120,000 or so clones, approximately 15% seen once. Sample: central memory CD4+ T cells from blood. The clonotype comes from a man between 18 and 29 years old with type 1 diabetes. This chain connects TRBV7-9 to TRBJ1-6; 7 bases are a match to TRBD1. DNA of the CDR3: TGTGCCAGCAGTTCCCAGGGGGGGAATTCACCCCTCCACTTT. It specifies CASSSQGGNSPLHF. The full variable domain, with the rest looked up from reference TRBV7-9 and TRBJ1-6, is DTGVSQNPRHKITKRGQNVTFRCDPISEHNRLYWYRQTLGQGPEFLTYFQNEAQLEKSRLLSDRFSAERPKGSFSTLEIQRTEQGDSAMYLCASSSQGGNSPLHFGNGTRLTVT.